These 5 T cell receptor beta chains originate from one sample sequenced in a study of blood T cell repertoires in COVID-19. Assay used: immunoSEQ multiplex PCR; TCRdb lists only in-frame clones, some missing. The data show 200,000 or so clones, with 88% seen just once and 1.7% held by the top ten. The sequenced sample consisted of peripheral blood. These receptors were taken from a man between 65 and 80 years old with acute or convalescent COVID-19.

This rearrangement joins TRBV27 to TRBJ2-7; perhaps TRBD1 as D (5 bases). The CDR3 loop spans 14 amino acids. Germline V gives CDR1 MNHEY, CDR2 SMNVEV (reference sequence). The V end lost 1 base, the J end lost 1 base, and 8 bases lay between the germline ends. The CDR3 spells CASSLLGASYEQYF. The CDR3 region has the DNA TGTGCCAGCAGTTTATTAGGGGCGTCCTACGAGCAGTACTTC.

The chain couples TRBV7-8 to TRBJ1-2, with TRBD1 identical over 7 bases. CDR1 is SGHVS, CDR2 FQNEAQ, per germline. V lost 6 bases, J lost 4 bases, and 5 bases stayed unmatched. The length of the CDR3 is 13 residues. DNA of the CDR3: TGTGCCAGCAGTTCGGGACAGCCCTATGGCTACACCTTC. Translated, it gives CASSSGQPYGYTF. The whole variable domain, remainder taken from reference TRBV7-8 and TRBJ1-2, is GAGVSQSPRYKVAKRGQDVALRCDPISGHVSLFWYQQALGQGPEFLTYFQNEAQLDKSGLPSDRFFAERPEGSVSTLKIQRTQQEDSAVYLCASSSGQPYGYTFGSGTRLTVV.

This chain uses TRBV5-1 with TRBJ2-1; TRBD2 aligns across 7 bases. This CDR3 has 14 residues. J was trimmed by 10 bases and V by 0 bases; bases with no gene match: 7. From germline, CDR1 is SGHRS and CDR2 YFSETQ. CDR3 sequence (DNA): TGCGCCAGCAGCTTGGGCTCAACTAGCGCCGAGCAGTTCTTC. Amino acids: CASSLGSTSAEQFF.

V is TRBV19 and J is TRBJ2-1; the D is unclear. The germline V gene encodes CDR1 LNHDA and CDR2 SQIVND (reference sequence). This CDR3 contains 14 residues. The V end lost 0 bases, the J end lost 0 bases, and 3 bases lay between the germline ends. The CDR3 protein is CASSIDRSYNEQFF. DNA of the CDR3: TGTGCCAGTAGTATAGATCGCTCCTACAATGAGCAGTTCTTC. The full variable domain, rest sourced from reference TRBV19 and TRBJ2-1, is DGGITQSPKYLFRKEGQNVTLSCEQNLNHDAMYWYRQDPGQGLRLIYYSQIVNDFQKGDIAEGYSVSREKKESFPLTVTSAQKNPTAFYLCASSIDRSYNEQFFGPGTRLTVL.

This chain joins TRBV7-9 and TRBJ2-2; 8 nucleotides match TRBD1. This CDR3 has 15 residues. The V and J ends lost 5 bases and 5 bases, in that order; junction bases with no gene match: 7. Germline V CDR1 and CDR2: SEHNR, FQNEAQ (reference sequence). CDR3 sequence (DNA): TGTGCCAGCAGCGATGGACAGGGCCGAACCGGGGAGCTGTTTTTT. Translating it yields CASSDGQGRTGELFF.